Below, 21 T cell receptor beta chains from the same sample are listed, as sequenced in a study of STAT5B mutations in CD4+ large granular lymphocyte leukemia. Measured with immunoSEQ multiplex PCR; TCRdb has only the in-frame clones, and not every one. Here the sample spans tens of thousands of clones, 71% being singletons. The sequencing sample was made of CD4+ T cells from blood buffy coats. These receptors all come from a human donor in good health.

The chain employs TRBV9 and TRBJ2-7, with D perhaps given as TRBD1 or TRBD2 (7 bases each). V lost 0 bases to trimming and J lost 2 bases, with 12 bases between them. This CDR3 has 15 residues. CDR1 is SGDLS, CDR2 YYNGEE, per germline. CDR3 loop: CASSVGQGGPYEQYF. In DNA form, the CDR3 reads TGTGCCAGCAGCGTAGGCCAGGGGGGGCCCTACGAGCAGTACTTC.

The genes are TRBV2 and TRBJ1-5, with 9 bases identical to TRBD1. J gave up 7 bases and V 2 bases, and 9 bases lay outside the gene matches. CDR1 SNHLY and CDR2 FYNNEI come from the germline V gene. CDR3 length: 16 amino acids. This CDR3 reads CASSEMLGQGGQPQHF. The CDR3 coding sequence is TGTGCCAGCAGTGAAATGTTGGGACAGGGAGGGCAGCCCCAGCATTTT.

Only a few counts were recorded for this clone. The V call is TRBV19, the J call TRBJ1-1; D remains ambiguous. Deletions cut 1 base from V and 11 bases from J, with 14 bases between. Per germline, CDR1 LNHDA and CDR2 SQIVND (reference sequence). This CDR3 region has 13 residues. CDR3 DNA: TGTGCCAGTAGTATAGGATTAACCACTCGGGCTTTCTTT. It translates to CASSIGLTTRAFF.

This clone was seen more than once but under ten times. The chain uses TRBV9 and TRBJ2-2; no reliable D call. CDR3 length: 17 amino acids. Germline V lookup: CDR1 SGDLS, CDR2 YYNGEE. V was cut by 1 base and J by 0 bases, with 13 bases left in between. The CDR3 DNA reads TGTGCCAGCAGCGTAAACTCCTTATTTACGAACACCGGGGAGCTGTTTTTT. Residues: CASSVNSLFTNTGELFF.

This clone was found a few times. V gene TRBV19 combines with J gene TRBJ1-2, with 7 nucleotides matching TRBD1. CDR1 is LNHDA and CDR2 is SQIVND in the germline V gene (reference sequence). V lost 3 bases to trimming and J lost 2 bases; unmatched junction nucleotides: 0. CDR3 length equals 13 residues. The CDR3 DNA is TGTGCCAGTAGTATCAGGGGGAACTATGGCTACACCTTC. Translation: CASSIRGNYGYTF.

The rearrangement uses TRBV28 and TRBJ1-6, with D possibly TRBD1 on 5 matching bases. The ends were cut back, 2 bases at V and 0 bases at J, with 14 bases in the middle. Germline V gene data show CDR1 as MDHEN and CDR2 as SYDVKM. This CDR3 region has 18 residues. The CDR3 sequence: CASSLRGTPSSYNSPLHF. As DNA, the CDR3 is TGTGCCAGCAGTTTACGAGGGACTCCTAGCTCCTATAATTCACCCCTCCACTTT.

This chain uses TRBV18 with TRBJ1-1; the D is unclear. Trimming removed 1 base at V and 6 bases at J, with 9 bases between. The CDR3 has 13 amino acids. Germline-derived CDR1 and CDR2 are KGHSH and LQKENI. The CDR3 DNA is TGTGCCAGCTCACCACTTAATTCCCCTGAAGCTTTCTTT. The encoded protein is CASSPLNSPEAFF.

This chain uses TRBV6-5 with TRBJ2-5; the D gene is possibly TRBD2 (6 bases). Germline V lookup: CDR1 MNHEY, CDR2 SVGAGI. Deletions cut 4 bases from V and 1 base from J, with 16 bases between. The CDR3 is made up of 16 amino acids. DNA for the CDR3: TGTGCCAGCAGTTCGAAAAATAGCGGAGCCCAAGAGACCCAGTACTTC. It encodes CASSSKNSGAQETQYF.

The chain joins TRBV6-1 to TRBJ2-5, with 11 positions matching TRBD2. CDR3 length equals 15 residues. The J segment lost 4 bases and the V segment lost 4 bases, leaving 5 bases of the junction unmatched. CDR1 is MNHNS, CDR2 SASEGT, per germline. Here the CDR3 DNA reads TGTGCCAGCAGTGGTAGCGGGGGGGTTCGAGAGACCCAGTACTTC. It specifies CASSGSGGVRETQYF.

As concerns this clone: At the DNA level, this CDR3 is encoded by other sequences in the same sample as well. CDR3 region: CANLPTGPSSYEQYF. The CDR3 coding sequence is TGTGCTAACCTGCCGACGGGGCCTTCCTCCTACGAGCAGTACTTC. This sequence joins TRBV12-5 and TRBJ2-7, with D perhaps given as TRBD1 or TRBD2 (5 bases each). The CDR3 is 15 residues long. Trimming took off 10 bases at V and 0 bases at J, with 19 bases between the two ends. The V gene's germline CDR1 is LGHNT and CDR2 FRNRAP.

This clone came up a few times. This rearrangement joins TRBV30 to TRBJ2-2; 7 bases line up with TRBD1. V gave up 3 bases and J gave up 0 bases; unmatched junction bases: 4. Germline V gene lookup returns CDR1 GTSNPN and CDR2 SVGIG (reference sequence). CDR3 size: 15 residues. The CDR3: CAWRAGTANTGELFF. The CDR3 nucleotides are TGTGCCTGGAGAGCCGGGACAGCGAACACCGGGGAGCTGTTTTTT. The variable domain in full, with the rest retrieved from reference TRBV30 and TRBJ2-2, is SQTIHQWPATLVQPVGSPLSLECTVEGTSNPNLYWYRQAAGRGLQLLFYSVGIGQISSEVPQNLSASRPQDRQFILSSKKLLLSDSGFYLCAWRAGTANTGELFFGEGSRLTVL.

The genes are TRBV18 and TRBJ2-7; maybe TRBD1 (5 bases). Deletions cut 3 bases from V and 6 bases from J, with 12 bases between. The germline V gene encodes CDR1 KGHSH and CDR2 LQKENI. CDR3 length: 13 amino acids. CDR3 nucleotide sequence: TGTGCCAGCTCACCGGTGCCAGGGTCCGAGCAGTACTTC. Translation gives CASSPVPGSEQYF.

This clone was counted only a few times. The chain combines TRBV28 with TRBJ1-5; D uncertain. Germline V CDR1 and CDR2: MDHEN, SYDVKM. Trimming shortened V by 2 bases and J by 5 bases, and 7 bases separated the two germline ends. The CDR3 spans 13 residues. CDR3 coding DNA: TGTGCCAGCAGTTTAGGGAGGGATCAGCCCCAGCATTTT. This sequence encodes CASSLGRDQPQHF.

The chain has TRBV6-5 and TRBJ1-1, with a possible D match to TRBD1 (5 bases). Germline V gene sequence: CDR1 MNHEY, CDR2 SVGAGI. With 6 bases removed from V and 3 bases from J, the gap between germline ends came to 11 bases. The CDR3 sequence is 13 residues long. CDR3 in amino acids: CASSYGGDTEAFF. In nucleotides, the CDR3 is TGTGCCAGCAGCTATGGGGGGGACACTGAAGCTTTCTTT.

This chain joins TRBV18 and TRBJ1-2, with D unresolved. The CDR3 is made up of 13 amino acids. Per the germline V gene, CDR1 is KGHSH and CDR2 is LQKENI. Trimming removed 8 bases at V and 4 bases at J, with 14 bases between. CDR3 coding DNA: TGTGCCAGCCAGATCAGCGGGGTCTATGGCTACACCTTC. This sequence encodes CASQISGVYGYTF. Variable domain in full (rest from reference TRBV18 and TRBJ1-2): NAGVMQNPRHLVRRRGQEARLRCSPMKGHSHVYWYRQLPEEGLKFMVYLQKENIIDESGMPKERFSAEFPKEGPSILRIQQVVRGDSAAYFCASQISGVYGYTFGSGTRLTVV.

V usage is TRBV10-3 and J usage is TRBJ1-3; 12 bases match TRBD1. This CDR3 is built from 16 residues. Per germline, CDR1 ENHRY and CDR2 SYGVKD. Trimming at V came to 5 bases and at J to 7 bases, leaving 9 bases not matched to a gene. The CDR3 nucleotides are TGTGCCATCAGTCAGATACCGGGACAGGGGGCTAACACCATATATTTT. The encoded protein is CAISQIPGQGANTIYF.

The chain employs TRBV20-1 and TRBJ2-3; no clear D gene. V shed 5 bases and J shed 3 bases, with 6 bases lying between them. The germline gives CDR1 DFQATT, CDR2 SNEGSKA (reference sequence). The CDR3 consists of 11 residues. The CDR3 here is CSAPITDTQYF. Written as DNA, the CDR3 is TGCAGTGCTCCAATTACAGATACGCAGTATTTT.

This chain uses TRBV4-1 with TRBJ2-1; 9 nucleotides match TRBD1. The CDR3 contains 14 residues. Germline V gene lookup returns CDR1 MGHRA and CDR2 YSYEKL. The J segment lost 8 bases and the V segment lost 4 bases, leaving 6 bases of the junction unmatched. The CDR3 DNA reads TGCGCCAGCAGCCGGGACAGGGTAAACGATGAGCAGTTCTTC. Protein sequence: CASSRDRVNDEQFF.

J is TRBJ1-6 and V is TRBV6-5; possibly TRBD1 for D (6 bases). The ends were cut back, 0 bases at V and 5 bases at J, with 8 bases in the middle. The CDR3 runs 15 residues. CDR1 and CDR2 from the germline V gene are MNHEY and SVGAGI. The CDR3 spells CASSYSTGNNSPLHF. For the CDR3, the DNA is TGTGCCAGCAGTTACTCCACAGGGAATAATTCACCCCTCCACTTT.

The chain joins TRBV29-1 to TRBJ2-6; TRBD1 is a possible D gene (6 bases). The V end lost 4 bases, the J end lost 1 base, and 11 bases lay between the germline ends. Germline V gene data show CDR1 as SQVTM and CDR2 as ANQGSEA. The CDR3 length is 15 residues. The CDR3, as DNA: TGCAGCGTTGTCTGGGGGCCGTCTGGGGCCAACGTCCTGACTTTC. Encoded protein: CSVVWGPSGANVLTF. The whole variable domain, filled in from reference TRBV29-1 and TRBJ2-6, reads SAVISQKPSRDICQRGTSLTIQCQVDSQVTMMFWYRQQPGQSLTLIATANQGSEATYESGFVIDKFPISRPNLTFSTLTVSNMSPEDSSIYLCSVVWGPSGANVLTFGAGSRLTVL.

V usage is TRBV6-5 and J usage is TRBJ1-2; possible D gene TRBD1, 5 bases. The germline CDR1 and CDR2 sequences are MNHEY and SVGAGI. This CDR3 has 16 residues. Trimming removed 0 bases from V and 8 bases from J, with 19 bases in between. The CDR3, as DNA: TGTGCCAGCAGTTACTCGGTGGGGGGATCGCTGAGGGGCTACACCTTC. Protein product: CASSYSVGGSLRGYTF.